This T cell receptor beta chain was identified in a study of OX40 agonist ivuxolimab in advanced cancers. Study overall: Enrolled patients in dose escalation had cancers that were hepatocellular carcinoma, melanoma, renal cell or head and neck cancer.

This clone was observed a single time. The germline CDR1 and CDR2 sequences are SGHRS and YFSETQ. This CDR3 is built from 15 residues. The V and J ends lost 4 bases and 5 bases, in that order; junction bases with no gene match: 8. The data were produced by immunoSEQ multiplex PCR, yet TCRdb's version contains in-frame clones alone and is incomplete. The sample contains around 100,000 clones, nearly 90% of which appear only once. V usage is TRBV5-1 and J usage is TRBJ2-1; 8 bases are shared with TRBD2. The clonotype originates from an adult with an advanced solid tumor such as melanoma, head and neck, liver or kidney cancer. This specimen was CD4+ or CD8+ T cells sorted from blood, taken in a trial of the OX40 agonist ivuxolimab. The CDR3 here is CASSQNSGAHNEQFF. DNA of the CDR3: TGCGCCAGCAGCCAGAATAGCGGGGCCCACAATGAGCAGTTCTTC.